Listed below are T cell receptor beta chains from one sample, sequenced in a study of T cell responses to AZD1222 COVID-19 vaccine. TCRdb's table, derived via immunoSEQ multiplex PCR, lists solely in-frame clones and lacks some. This table has 100,000 to 150,000 clones, less than 90% appearing once. The specimen comprised peripheral blood, sampled on day 0 of AZD1222 vaccination. The receptors shown here come from an adult in good health. The conserved cysteine and the conserved F or W are not part of the CDR3 here.

j_gene,v_gene,CDR3aa
TRBJ2-5,TRBV19,ASGTVGPQY
TRBJ2-5,TRBV24-1,ATRDSGGKTQY
TRBJ1-1,TRBV5-4,ASSLAQGNTEAF
TRBJ2-1,TRBV5-4,ASSLDKSSYNEQF
TRBJ2-4,TRBV24-1,ATSDANRGGIQY
TRBJ2-1,TRBV28,ASSLFERYNEQF
TRBJ1-6,TRBV28,ASSLPGAGNSPLH
TRBJ2-1,TRBV6-6,ASRERGGSYNEQF
TRBJ2-7,TRBV19,ASSIEGTGSYEQY
TRBJ2-3,TRBV25-1,ASSASDTQY
TRBJ1-3,TRBV10-3,AMQTGSSGNTIY
TRBJ1-3,TRBV5-1,ASSLGDRVSGNTIY
TRBJ2-3,TRBV6-4,ASSDTRSDTQY
TRBJ2-3,TRBV4-1,ASNPEGRGADTQY
TRBJ1-1,TRBV6-5,ASSNPGGSVTEAF
TRBJ2-3,TRBV29-1,SVAKGQLTDTQY
TRBJ2-4,TRBV7-2,ASSLWVGSENIQY
TRBJ1-6,TRBV7-2,ASSLDRTNSPLH